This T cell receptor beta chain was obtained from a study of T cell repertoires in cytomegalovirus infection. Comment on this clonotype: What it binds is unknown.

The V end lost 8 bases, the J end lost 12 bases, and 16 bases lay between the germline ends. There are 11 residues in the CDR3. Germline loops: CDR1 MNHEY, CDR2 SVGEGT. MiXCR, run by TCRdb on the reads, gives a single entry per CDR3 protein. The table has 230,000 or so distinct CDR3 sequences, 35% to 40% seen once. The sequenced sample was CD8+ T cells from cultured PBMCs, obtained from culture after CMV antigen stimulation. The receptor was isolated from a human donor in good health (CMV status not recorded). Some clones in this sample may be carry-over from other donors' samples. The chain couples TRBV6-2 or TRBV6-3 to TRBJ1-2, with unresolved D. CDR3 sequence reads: CASCAAGRHTF. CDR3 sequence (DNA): TGTGCCAGCTGCGCAGCCGGTCGGCACACCTTC.